This T cell receptor (beta chain) was documented in a study of CD8 T cells in Susac syndrome. While CD8+ and CD4+ T cells were isolated negatively, TEMRA cells were enriched by FACS. Trimming cost V 2 bases and J 8 bases; bases outside gene matches: 4. The CDR3 runs to 14 residues. Germline V gene lookup returns CDR1 LGHNT and CDR2 FRNRAP. It was with random hexamers that roughly 0.45 to 1 ug RNA was reverse transcribed. TCRdb called the immunoSEQ multiplex PCR reads again in MiXCR, with one record for every CDR3 protein. The sample lists 150,000 to 200,000 distinct CDR3 sequences; approximately 93% were seen once.

The J gene is TRBJ2-1, the V gene TRBV12-5, with TRBD2 matching 9 bases. This sequence was found in a human donor with multiple sclerosis. The material sequenced was CD4+ T cells from PBMCs. The CDR3 protein is CASGLSRLADEQFF. As DNA, the CDR3 is TGTGCTAGTGGTTTGTCGAGACTAGCGGATGAGCAGTTCTTC.